This paragraph reports one T cell receptor beta chain. The antigen is undetermined. The data are from a study of shared clonotypes between healthy human individuals. Assay: immunoSEQ multiplex PCR; the TCRdb copy retains only in-frame clones and omits some. The sample includes about 750,000 clones, nearly 95% of them seen just once. Study-wide results and caveats: Larger richness was generally estimated for naive than memory subsets.

Naive CD8 cells comprised CD45RO-negative, CCR7-positively selected cells, excluding terminally differentiated effector memory CD45RA+ cells. The TCR originated in a man between 25 and 39 years old in good health. The sequencing input was naive CD8+ T cells sorted from blood.

The CDR3 DNA reads TGCAGCGTGGCTGGGTCCGGGACAGTCTCCTACAATGAGCAGTTCTTC. This translates into CSVAGSGTVSYNEQFF. The chain uses TRBV29-1 and TRBJ2-1; 7 bases fit TRBD1. Germline V CDR1 and CDR2: SQVTM, ANQGSEA. The CDR3 extends over 16 amino acids. Losses at the gene ends were 6 bases for V and 0 bases for J; bases not matched to a gene: 11.